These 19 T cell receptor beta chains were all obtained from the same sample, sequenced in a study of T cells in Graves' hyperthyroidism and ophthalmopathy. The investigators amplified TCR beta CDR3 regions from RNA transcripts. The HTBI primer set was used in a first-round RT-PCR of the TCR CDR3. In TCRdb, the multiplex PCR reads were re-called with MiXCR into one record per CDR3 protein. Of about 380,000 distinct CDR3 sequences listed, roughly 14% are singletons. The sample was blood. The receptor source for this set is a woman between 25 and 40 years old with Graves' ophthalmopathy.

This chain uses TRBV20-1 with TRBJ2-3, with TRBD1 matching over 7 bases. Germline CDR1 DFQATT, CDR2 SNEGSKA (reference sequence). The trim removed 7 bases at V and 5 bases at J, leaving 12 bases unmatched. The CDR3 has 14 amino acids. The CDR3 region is CSVKPGTARDTQYF. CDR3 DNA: TGCAGTGTTAAACCCGGGACAGCACGAGATACGCAGTATTTT.

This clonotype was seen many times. The CDR3 bases are TGTGCTAGTGGTTTGGTGGGCGGAGAGACCCAGTACTTC. Encoded protein: CASGLVGGETQYF. The V and J genes are TRBV12-5 and TRBJ2-5; no definite D call. The V end lost 0 bases, the J end lost 4 bases, and 6 bases lay between the germline ends. Germline lookup yields CDR1 LGHNT and CDR2 FRNRAP. CDR3 length: 13 residues.

The CDR3 loop reads CASGTNQPQHF. The DNA for the CDR3 is TGTGCCAGCGGAACAAATCAGCCCCAGCATTTT. This chain links TRBV3-1 with TRBJ1-5, with D hard to call. Trimming shortened V by 8 bases and J by 4 bases, and 6 bases separated the two germline ends. The CDR3 consists of 11 residues. Germline lookup yields CDR1 LGHDT and CDR2 YNNKEL (reference sequence).

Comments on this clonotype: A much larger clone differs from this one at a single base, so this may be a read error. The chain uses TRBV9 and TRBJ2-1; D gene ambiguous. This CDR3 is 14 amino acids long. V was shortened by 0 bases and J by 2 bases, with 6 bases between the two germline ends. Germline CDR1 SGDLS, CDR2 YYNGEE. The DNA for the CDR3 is TGTGCCAGCAGCGTAGAAGCCCCCTACAATGAGCAGTTCTTC. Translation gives CASSVEAPYNEQFF.

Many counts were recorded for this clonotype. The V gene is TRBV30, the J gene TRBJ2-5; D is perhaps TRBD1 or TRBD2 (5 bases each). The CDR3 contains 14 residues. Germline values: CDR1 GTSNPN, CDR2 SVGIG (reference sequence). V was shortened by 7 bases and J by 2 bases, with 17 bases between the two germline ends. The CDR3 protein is CASSQDSGQETQYF. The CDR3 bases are TGTGCCTCATCCCAAGACAGCGGACAAGAGACCCAGTACTTC.

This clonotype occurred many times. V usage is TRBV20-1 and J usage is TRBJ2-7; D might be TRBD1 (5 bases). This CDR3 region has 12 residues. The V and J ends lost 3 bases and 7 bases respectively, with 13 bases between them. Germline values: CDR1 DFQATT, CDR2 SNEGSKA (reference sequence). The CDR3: CSARGRDGEQYF. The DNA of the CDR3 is TGCAGTGCTAGGGGCAGGGATGGGGAGCAGTACTTC.

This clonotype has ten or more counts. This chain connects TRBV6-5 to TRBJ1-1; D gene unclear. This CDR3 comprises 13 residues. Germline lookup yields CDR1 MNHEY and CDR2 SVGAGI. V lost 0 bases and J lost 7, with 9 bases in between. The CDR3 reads CASSYSSIVEAFF. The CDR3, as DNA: TGTGCCAGCAGTTACTCGAGTATAGTTGAAGCTTTCTTT.

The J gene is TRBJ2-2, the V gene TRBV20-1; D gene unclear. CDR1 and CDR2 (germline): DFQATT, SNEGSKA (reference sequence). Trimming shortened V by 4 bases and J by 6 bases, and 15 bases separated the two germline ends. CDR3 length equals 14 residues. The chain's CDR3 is CSATTPPGSGELFF. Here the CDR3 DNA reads TGCAGTGCTACAACCCCACCGGGTTCCGGGGAGCTGTTTTTT.

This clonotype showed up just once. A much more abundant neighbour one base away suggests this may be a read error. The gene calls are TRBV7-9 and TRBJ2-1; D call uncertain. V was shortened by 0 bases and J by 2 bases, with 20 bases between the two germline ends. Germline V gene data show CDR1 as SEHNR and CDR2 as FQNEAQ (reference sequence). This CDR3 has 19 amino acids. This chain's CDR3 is CASSLAGSHKTPTYNEQFF. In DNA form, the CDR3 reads TGTGCCAGCAGCTTAGCGGGGTCCCACAAAACACCCACCTACAATGAGCAGTTCTTC. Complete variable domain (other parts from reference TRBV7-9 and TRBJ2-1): DTGVSQNPRHKITKRGQNVTFRCDPISEHNRLYWYRQTLGQGPEFLTYFQNEAQLEKSRLLSDRFSAERPKGSFSTLEIQRTEQGDSAMYLCASSLAGSHKTPTYNEQFFGPGTRLTVL.

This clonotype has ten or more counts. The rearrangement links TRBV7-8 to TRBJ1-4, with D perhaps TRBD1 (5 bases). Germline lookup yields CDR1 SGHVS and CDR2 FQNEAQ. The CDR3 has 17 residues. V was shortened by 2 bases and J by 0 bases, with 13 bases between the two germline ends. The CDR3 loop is CASSLMGLLSTNEKLFF. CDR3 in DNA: TGTGCCAGCAGCTTAATGGGACTCCTCTCAACTAATGAAAAACTGTTTTTT.

The CDR3 region is CASSQEEYSSNQPQHF. The CDR3 DNA follows: TGCGCCAGCAGCCAAGAGGAATACTCTAGCAATCAGCCCCAGCATTTT. The rearrangement uses TRBV4-1 and TRBJ1-5; unclear D gene. The V gene's germline CDR1 is MGHRA and CDR2 YSYEKL. The CDR3 has 16 residues. Trimming cost V 0 bases and J 0 bases, with 9 bases left between them.

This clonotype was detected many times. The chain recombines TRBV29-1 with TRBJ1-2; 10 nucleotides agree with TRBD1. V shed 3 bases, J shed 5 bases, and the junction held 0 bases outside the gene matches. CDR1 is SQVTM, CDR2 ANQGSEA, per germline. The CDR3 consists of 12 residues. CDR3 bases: TGCAGCGTTGAGGACAGGGGGTATGGCTACACCTTC. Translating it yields CSVEDRGYGYTF.

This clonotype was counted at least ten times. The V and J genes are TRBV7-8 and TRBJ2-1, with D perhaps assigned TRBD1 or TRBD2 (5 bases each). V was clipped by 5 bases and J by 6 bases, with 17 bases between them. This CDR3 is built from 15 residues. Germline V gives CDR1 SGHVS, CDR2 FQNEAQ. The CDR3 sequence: CASSTRDHPSNEQFF. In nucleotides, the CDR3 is TGTGCCAGCAGCACCCGGGACCACCCGTCCAATGAGCAGTTCTTC.

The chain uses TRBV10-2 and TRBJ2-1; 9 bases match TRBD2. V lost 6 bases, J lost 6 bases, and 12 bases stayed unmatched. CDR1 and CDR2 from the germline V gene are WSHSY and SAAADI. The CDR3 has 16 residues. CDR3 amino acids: CASRSAGGEGGNEQFF. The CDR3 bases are TGCGCCAGCAGGTCAGCGGGGGGTGAAGGGGGCAATGAGCAGTTCTTC.

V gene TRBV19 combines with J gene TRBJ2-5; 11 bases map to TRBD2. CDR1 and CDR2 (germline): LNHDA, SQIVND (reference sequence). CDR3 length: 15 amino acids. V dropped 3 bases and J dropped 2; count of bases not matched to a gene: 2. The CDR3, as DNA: TGTGCCAGTAGTATGACTAGCGGGGTACAAGAGACCCAGTACTTC. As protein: CASSMTSGVQETQYF.

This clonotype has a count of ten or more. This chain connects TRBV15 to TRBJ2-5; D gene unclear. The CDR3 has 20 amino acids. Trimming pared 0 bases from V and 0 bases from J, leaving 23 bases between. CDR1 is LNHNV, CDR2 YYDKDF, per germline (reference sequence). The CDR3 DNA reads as TGTGCCACCAGCAGAGACATAGCCGGAAAGTCCCGCTGGAACCAAGAGACCCAGTACTTC. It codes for CATSRDIAGKSRWNQETQYF.

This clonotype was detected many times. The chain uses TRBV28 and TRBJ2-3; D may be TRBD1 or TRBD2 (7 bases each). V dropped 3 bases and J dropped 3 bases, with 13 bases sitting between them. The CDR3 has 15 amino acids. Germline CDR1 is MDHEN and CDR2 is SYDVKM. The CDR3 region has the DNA TGTGCCAGCAGTTTTCAGGGGGGGAAAACAGATACGCAGTATTTT. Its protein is CASSFQGGKTDTQYF.

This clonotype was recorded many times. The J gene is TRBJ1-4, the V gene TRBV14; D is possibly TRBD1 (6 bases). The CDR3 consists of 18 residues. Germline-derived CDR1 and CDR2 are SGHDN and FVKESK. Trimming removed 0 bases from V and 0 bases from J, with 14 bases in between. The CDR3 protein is CASSQDTKGDATNEKLFF. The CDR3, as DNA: TGTGCCAGCAGCCAAGATACGAAGGGGGATGCAACTAATGAAAAACTGTTTTTT. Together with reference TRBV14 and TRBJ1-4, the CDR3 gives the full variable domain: EAGVTQFPSHSVIEKGQTVTLRCDPISGHDNLYWYRRVMGKEIKFLLHFVKESKQDESGMPNNRFLAERTGGTYSTLKVQPAELEDSGVYFCASSQDTKGDATNEKLFFGSGTQLSVL.

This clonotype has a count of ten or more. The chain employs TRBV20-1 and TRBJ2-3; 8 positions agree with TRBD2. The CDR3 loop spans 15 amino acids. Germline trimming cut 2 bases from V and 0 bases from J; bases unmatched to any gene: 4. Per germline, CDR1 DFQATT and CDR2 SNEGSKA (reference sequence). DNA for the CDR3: TGCAGTGCTAGACCAATAGCGGGGAGCACAGATACGCAGTATTTT. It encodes CSARPIAGSTDTQYF.